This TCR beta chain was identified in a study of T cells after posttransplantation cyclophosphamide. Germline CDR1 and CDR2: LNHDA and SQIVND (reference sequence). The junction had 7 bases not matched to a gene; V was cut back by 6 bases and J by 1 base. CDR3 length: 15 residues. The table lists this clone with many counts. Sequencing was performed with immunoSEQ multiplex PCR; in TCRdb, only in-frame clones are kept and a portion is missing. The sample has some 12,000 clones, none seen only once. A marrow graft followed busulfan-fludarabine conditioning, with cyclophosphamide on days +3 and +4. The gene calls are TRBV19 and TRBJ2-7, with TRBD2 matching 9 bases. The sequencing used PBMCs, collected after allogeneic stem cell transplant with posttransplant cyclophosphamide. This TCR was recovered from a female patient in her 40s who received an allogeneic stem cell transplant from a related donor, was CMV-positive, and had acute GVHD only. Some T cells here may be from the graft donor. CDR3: CASSISGRGSYEQYV. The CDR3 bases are TGTGCCAGTAGCATTAGCGGGAGAGGGTCCTACGAGCAGTACGTC.